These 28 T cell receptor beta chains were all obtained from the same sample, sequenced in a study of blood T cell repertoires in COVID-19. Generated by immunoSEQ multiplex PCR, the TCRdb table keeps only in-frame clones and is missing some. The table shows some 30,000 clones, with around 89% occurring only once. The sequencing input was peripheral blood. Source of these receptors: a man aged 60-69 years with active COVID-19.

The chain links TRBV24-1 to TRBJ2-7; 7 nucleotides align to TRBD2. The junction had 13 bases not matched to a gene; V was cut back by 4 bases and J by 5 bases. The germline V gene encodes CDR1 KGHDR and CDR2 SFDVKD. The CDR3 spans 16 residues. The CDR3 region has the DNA TGTGCCACCAGTGACCCCCAACCGGGAGGCCGAGACGAGCAGTACTTC. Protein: CATSDPQPGGRDEQYF.

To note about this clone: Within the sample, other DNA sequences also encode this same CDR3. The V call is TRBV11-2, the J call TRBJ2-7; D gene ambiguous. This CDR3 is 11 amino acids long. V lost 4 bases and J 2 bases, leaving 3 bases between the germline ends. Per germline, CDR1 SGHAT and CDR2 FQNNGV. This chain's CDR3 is CASSSTYEQYF. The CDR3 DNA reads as TGTGCCAGCAGCTCTACCTACGAGCAGTACTTC. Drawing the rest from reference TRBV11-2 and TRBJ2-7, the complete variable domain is EAGVAQSPRYKIIEKRQSVAFWCNPISGHATLYWYQQILGQGPKLLIQFQNNGVVDDSQLPKDRFSAERLKGVDSTLKIQPAKLEDSAVYLCASSSTYEQYFGPGTRLTVT.

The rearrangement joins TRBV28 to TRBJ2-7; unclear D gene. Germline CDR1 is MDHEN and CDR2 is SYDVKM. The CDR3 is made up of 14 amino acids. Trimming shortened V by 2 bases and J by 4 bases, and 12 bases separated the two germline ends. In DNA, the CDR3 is TGTGCCAGCAGTTTAGGCCCTGGGCGTTACGAGCAGTACTTC. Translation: CASSLGPGRYEQYF.

CDR3 in amino acids: CASSLETGSTDTQYF. The CDR3 region has the DNA TGTGCCAGCAGCTTAGAGACAGGGAGCACAGATACGCAGTATTTT. This rearrangement joins TRBV7-6 to TRBJ2-3, with 7 nucleotides matching TRBD1. This CDR3 contains 15 residues. The V and J ends lost 1 base and 0 bases, in that order; junction bases with no gene match: 1. CDR1 is SGHVS, CDR2 FNYEAQ, per germline.

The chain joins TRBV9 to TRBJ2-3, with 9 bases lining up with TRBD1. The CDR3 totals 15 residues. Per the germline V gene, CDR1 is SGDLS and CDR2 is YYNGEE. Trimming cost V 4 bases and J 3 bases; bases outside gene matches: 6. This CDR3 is CASSPPGTGTDTQYF. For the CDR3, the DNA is TGTGCCAGCAGCCCACCGGGGACAGGGACAGATACGCAGTATTTT.

DNA of the CDR3: TGCGCCAGCAGAAGCCGGTTAGACACTGAAGCTTTCTTT. Translating it yields CASRSRLDTEAFF. The rearrangement links TRBV5-1 to TRBJ1-1; D not resolved. This CDR3 region has 13 residues. Germline V gene data show CDR1 as SGHRS and CDR2 as YFSETQ. V lost 5 bases, J lost 3 bases, and 11 bases lay in between.

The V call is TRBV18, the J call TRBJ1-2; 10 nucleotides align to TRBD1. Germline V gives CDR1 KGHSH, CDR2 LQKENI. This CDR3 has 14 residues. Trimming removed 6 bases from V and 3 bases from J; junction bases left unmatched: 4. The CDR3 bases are TGTGCCAGCTCCCTCGGGACAGGGGACTATGGCTACACCTTC. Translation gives CASSLGTGDYGYTF.

CDR3 sequence (DNA): TGTGCCAGCAGACCCGCGGGGGTAGGGGAGCAGTACTTC. As protein: CASRPAGVGEQYF. The V and J genes are TRBV11-3 and TRBJ2-7, with 7 bases matching TRBD2. From germline, CDR1 is SGHNT and CDR2 YENEEA. This CDR3 region has 13 residues. The V and J ends lost 6 bases and 7 bases, in that order; junction bases with no gene match: 9.

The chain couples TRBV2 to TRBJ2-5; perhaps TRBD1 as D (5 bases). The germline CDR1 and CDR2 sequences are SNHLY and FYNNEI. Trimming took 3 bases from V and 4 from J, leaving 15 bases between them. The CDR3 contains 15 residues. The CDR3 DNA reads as TGTGCCAGCAGTGATAGGGGCCTCGGGTTAGAGACCCAGTACTTC. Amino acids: CASSDRGLGLETQYF.

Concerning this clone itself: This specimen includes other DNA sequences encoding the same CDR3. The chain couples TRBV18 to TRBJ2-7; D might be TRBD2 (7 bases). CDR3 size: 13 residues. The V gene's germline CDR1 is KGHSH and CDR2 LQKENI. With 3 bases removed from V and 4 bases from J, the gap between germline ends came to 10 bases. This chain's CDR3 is CASSPGGTYEQYF. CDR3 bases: TGTGCCAGCTCACCGGGGGGGACATACGAGCAGTACTTC. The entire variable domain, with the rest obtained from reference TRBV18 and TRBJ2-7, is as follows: NAGVMQNPRHLVRRRGQEARLRCSPMKGHSHVYWYRQLPEEGLKFMVYLQKENIIDESGMPKERFSAEFPKEGPSILRIQQVVRGDSAAYFCASSPGGTYEQYFGPGTRLTVT.

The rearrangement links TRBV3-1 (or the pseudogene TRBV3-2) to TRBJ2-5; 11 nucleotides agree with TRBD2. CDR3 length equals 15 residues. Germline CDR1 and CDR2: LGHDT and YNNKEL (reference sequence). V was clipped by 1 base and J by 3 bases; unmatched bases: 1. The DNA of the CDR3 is TGTGCCAGCAGCCAAGCGACTAGCGGGGAAGAGACCCAGTACTTC. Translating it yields CASSQATSGEETQYF.

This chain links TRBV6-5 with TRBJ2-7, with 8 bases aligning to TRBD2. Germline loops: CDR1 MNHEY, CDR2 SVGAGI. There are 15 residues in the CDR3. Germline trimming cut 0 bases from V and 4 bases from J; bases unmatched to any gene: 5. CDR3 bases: TGTGCCAGCAGTTACTCGAGCGGGGGCGGGTACGAGCAGTACTTC. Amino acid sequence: CASSYSSGGGYEQYF.

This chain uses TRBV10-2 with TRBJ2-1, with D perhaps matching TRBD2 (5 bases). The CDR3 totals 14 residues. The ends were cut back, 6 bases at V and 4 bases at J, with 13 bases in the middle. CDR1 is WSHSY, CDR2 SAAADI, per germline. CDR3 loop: CASSDYTTYNEQFF. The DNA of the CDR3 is TGCGCCAGCAGCGACTACACGACGTACAATGAGCAGTTCTTC.

The DNA for the CDR3 is TGTGCCAGTAGTGAAACTAGCGGGGGGACCCCCTACGAGCAGTACTTC. Its protein product is CASSETSGGTPYEQYF. The chain couples TRBV19 to TRBJ2-7, with 12 positions matching TRBD2. The CDR3 is 16 residues long. Germline lookup yields CDR1 LNHDA and CDR2 SQIVND (reference sequence). After removal of 5 bases from V and 2 bases from J, the junction contained 7 bases not matched to a gene.

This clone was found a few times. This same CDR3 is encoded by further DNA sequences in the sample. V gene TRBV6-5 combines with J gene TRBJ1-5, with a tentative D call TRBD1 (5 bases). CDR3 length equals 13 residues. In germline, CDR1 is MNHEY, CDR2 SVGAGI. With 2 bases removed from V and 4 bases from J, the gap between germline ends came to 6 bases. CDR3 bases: TGTGCCAGCAGTTACGACAGTAATCAGCCCCAGCATTTT. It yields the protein CASSYDSNQPQHF.

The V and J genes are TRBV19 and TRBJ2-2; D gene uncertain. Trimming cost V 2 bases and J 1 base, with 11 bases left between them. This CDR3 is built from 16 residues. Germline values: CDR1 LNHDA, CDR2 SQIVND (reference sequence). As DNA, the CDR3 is TGTGCCAGTAGTATATCGCACACATTGAACACCGGGGAGCTGTTTTTT. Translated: CASSISHTLNTGELFF.

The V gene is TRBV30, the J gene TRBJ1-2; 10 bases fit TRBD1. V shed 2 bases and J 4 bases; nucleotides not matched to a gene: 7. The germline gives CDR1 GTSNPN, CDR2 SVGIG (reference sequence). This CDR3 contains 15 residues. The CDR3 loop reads CAWSPGTGDVYGYTF. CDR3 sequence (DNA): TGTGCCTGGAGTCCCGGGACAGGGGACGTCTATGGCTACACCTTC.

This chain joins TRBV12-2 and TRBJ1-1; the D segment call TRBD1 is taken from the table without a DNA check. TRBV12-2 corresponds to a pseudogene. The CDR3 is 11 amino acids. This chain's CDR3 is CASRRDRGAFF. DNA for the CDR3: TGTGCAAGTCGCCGGGACAGGGGAGCTTTCTTT.

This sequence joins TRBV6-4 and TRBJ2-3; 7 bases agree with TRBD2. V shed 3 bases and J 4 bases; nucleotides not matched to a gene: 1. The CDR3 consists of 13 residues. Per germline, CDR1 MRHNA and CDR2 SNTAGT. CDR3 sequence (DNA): TGTGCCAGCAGTGAGACTAGCTCAGATACGCAGTATTTT. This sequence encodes CASSETSSDTQYF.

In DNA form, the CDR3 reads TGTGCCAGCAGTTTACACCCAGCGGGGAGCAATCAGCCCCAGCATTTT. Protein product: CASSLHPAGSNQPQHF. This sequence joins TRBV28 and TRBJ1-5; unclear D gene. V lost 2 bases to trimming and J lost 1 base, with 12 bases between them. Germline loops: CDR1 MDHEN, CDR2 SYDVKM. The CDR3 has 16 residues.

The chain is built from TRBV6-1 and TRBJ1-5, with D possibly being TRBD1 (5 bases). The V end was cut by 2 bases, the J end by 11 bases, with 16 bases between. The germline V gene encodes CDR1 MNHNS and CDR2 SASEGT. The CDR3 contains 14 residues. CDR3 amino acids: CASSELGGSAAQHF. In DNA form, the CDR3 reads TGTGCCAGCAGTGAACTCGGGGGGAGTGCTGCCCAGCATTTT.

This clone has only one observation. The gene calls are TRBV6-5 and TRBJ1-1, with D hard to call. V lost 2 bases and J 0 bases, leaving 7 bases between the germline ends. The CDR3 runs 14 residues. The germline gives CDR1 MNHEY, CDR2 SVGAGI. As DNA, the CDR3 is TGTGCCAGCAGTTACGGGCAGGTGAACACTGAAGCTTTCTTT. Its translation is CASSYGQVNTEAFF.

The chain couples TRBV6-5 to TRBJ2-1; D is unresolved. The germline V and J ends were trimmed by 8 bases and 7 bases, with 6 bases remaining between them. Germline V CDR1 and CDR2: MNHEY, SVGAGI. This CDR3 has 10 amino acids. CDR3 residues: CASAINEQFF. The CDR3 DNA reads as TGTGCCAGCGCGATAAATGAGCAGTTCTTC.

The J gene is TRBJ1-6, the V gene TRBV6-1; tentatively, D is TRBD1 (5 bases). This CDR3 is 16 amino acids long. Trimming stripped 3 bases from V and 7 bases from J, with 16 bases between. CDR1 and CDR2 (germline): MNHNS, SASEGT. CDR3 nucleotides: TGTGCCAGCAGTGAGGTAGTCCCAGCAGGGAATTCACCCCTCCACTTT. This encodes CASSEVVPAGNSPLHF.

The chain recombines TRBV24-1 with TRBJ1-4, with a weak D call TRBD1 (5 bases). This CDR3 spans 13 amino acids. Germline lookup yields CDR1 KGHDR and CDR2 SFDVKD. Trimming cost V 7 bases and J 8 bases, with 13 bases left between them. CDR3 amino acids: CATSEGRTEKLFF. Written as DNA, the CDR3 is TGTGCCACCAGCGAGGGGAGGACAGAAAAACTGTTTTTT.

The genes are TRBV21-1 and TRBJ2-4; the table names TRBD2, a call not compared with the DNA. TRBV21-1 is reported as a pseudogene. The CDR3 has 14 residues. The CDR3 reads CASSKIDGENIQYF. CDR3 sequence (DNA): TGTGCCAGCAGCAAAATAGACGGGGAAAACATTCAGTACTTC.

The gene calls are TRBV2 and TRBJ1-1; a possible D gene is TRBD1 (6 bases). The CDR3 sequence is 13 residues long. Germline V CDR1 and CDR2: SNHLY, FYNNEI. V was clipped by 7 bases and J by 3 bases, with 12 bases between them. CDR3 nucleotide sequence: TGTGCCAGCACTGGACAGTACTACACTGAAGCTTTCTTT. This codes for CASTGQYYTEAFF.

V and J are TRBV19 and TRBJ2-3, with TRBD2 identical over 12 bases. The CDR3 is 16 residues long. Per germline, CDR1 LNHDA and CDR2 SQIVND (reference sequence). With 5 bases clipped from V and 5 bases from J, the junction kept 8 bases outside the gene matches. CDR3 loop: CASSQTSGGAGDTQYF. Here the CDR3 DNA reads TGTGCCAGTAGTCAGACTAGCGGGGGCGCAGGAGATACGCAGTATTTT. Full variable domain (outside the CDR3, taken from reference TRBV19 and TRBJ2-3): DGGITQSPKYLFRKEGQNVTLSCEQNLNHDAMYWYRQDPGQGLRLIYYSQIVNDFQKGDIAEGYSVSREKKESFPLTVTSAQKNPTAFYLCASSQTSGGAGDTQYFGPGTRLTVL.